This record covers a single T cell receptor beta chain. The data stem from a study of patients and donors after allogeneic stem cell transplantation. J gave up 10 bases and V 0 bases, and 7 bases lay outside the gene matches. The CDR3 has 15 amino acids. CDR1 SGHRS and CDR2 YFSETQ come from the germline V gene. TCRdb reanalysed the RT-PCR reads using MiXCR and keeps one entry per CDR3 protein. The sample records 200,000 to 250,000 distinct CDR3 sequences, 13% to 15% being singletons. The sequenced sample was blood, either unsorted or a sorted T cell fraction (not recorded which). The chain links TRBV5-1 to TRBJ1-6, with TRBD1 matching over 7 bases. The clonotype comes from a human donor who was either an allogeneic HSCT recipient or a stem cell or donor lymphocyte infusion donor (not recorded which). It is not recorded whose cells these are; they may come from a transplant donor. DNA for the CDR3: TGCGCCAGCAGCTTGGCCACAGGGGTCGGCTCACCCCTCCACTTT. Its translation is CASSLATGVGSPLHF.